This TCR beta chain appears in the sequencing data of a study of shared clonotypes between healthy human individuals. Trimming removed 2 bases from V and 0 bases from J, with 11 bases in between. This CDR3 spans 16 amino acids. Germline values: CDR1 MDHEN, CDR2 SYDVKM. Assay used: immunoSEQ multiplex PCR; TCRdb lists only in-frame clones, some missing. This repertoire shows about a million clones, about 75% found once; its top ten account for about 1.5%. This sequence originates from a man between 18 and 35 years old in good health. The chain employs TRBV28 and TRBJ2-4; D unresolved. Sequencing input: memory CD4+ T cells sorted from blood. Specified subset: CD45RA-negative fraction. In DNA form, the CDR3 reads TGTGCCAGCAGTTTAAGGGCAGGTGTAGCCAAAAACATTCAGTACTTC. Protein sequence: CASSLRAGVAKNIQYF.